This T cell receptor beta chain was retrieved from a study of control samples from healthy donors and cancer patients. The V gene lost 1 base and the J gene lost 1 base, with 7 bases spanning the gap. Germline V gives CDR1 SGHVS, CDR2 FQNEAQ. The CDR3 totals 14 residues. Produced via immunoSEQ multiplex PCR; TCRdb's table is partial and in-frame only. The repertoire holds more than 85,000 clones, roughly 89% seen once, with approximately 15% in the top ten. Source material: blood. This clonotype was obtained from a woman in her fifties or sixties in good health. The chain has TRBV7-8 and TRBJ1-1; D remains unclear. The CDR3: CASSLGWENTEAFF. For the CDR3, the DNA is TGTGCCAGCAGCTTAGGATGGGAGAACACTGAAGCTTTCTTT.